Below, 26 T cell receptor beta chains from the same sample are listed, as sequenced in a study of cytomegalovirus exposure and HLA in healthy donors. With 60 Vbeta and 13 Jbeta primers, the PCR was carried out. Sequenced by immunoSEQ multiplex PCR; TCRdb stores in-frame clones only, minus some. This sample carries around 180,000 clones, around 80% of them seen once, and the ten largest clones take 0.95% to 1.5%. Sequencing was carried out using PBMCs. Receptors originate from a boy younger than 10 in good health and CMV-seronegative.

Here the CDR3 DNA reads TGTGCCAGCAGCCCCGACAGCTCAAATCAGCCCCAGCATTTT. Translating gives CASSPDSSNQPQHF. The chain carries TRBV9 and TRBJ1-5; perhaps TRBD1 as D (5 bases). V was clipped by 4 bases and J by 4 bases, with 12 bases between them. The CDR3 length is 14 residues. Germline V gene data show CDR1 as SGDLS and CDR2 as YYNGEE.

The chain has TRBV15 and TRBJ1-1; no firm D call. The CDR3 contains 15 residues. Germline-derived CDR1 and CDR2 are LNHNV and YYDKDF (reference sequence). Trimming left V 5 bases short and J 0 bases short, with 13 bases between. The CDR3 sequence: CATSGPPIMNTEAFF. As DNA, the CDR3 is TGTGCCACCAGCGGGCCGCCAATCATGAACACTGAAGCTTTCTTT.

This clone was counted between two and nine times. The chain uses TRBV30 and TRBJ2-1, with D tentatively TRBD2 (5 bases). V was clipped by 0 bases and J by 7 bases, with 31 bases between them. Germline CDR1 GTSNPN, CDR2 SVGIG (reference sequence). CDR3 length: 20 amino acids. This CDR3 reads CAWSVAAAVTKPHSINEQFF. Here the CDR3 DNA reads TGTGCCTGGAGTGTAGCGGCGGCGGTTACAAAACCCCATAGCATAAATGAGCAGTTCTTC.

The V gene is TRBV6-1, the J gene TRBJ2-7, with D perhaps TRBD1 (6 bases). This CDR3 is 16 amino acids long. Trimming left V 3 bases short and J 3 bases short, with 18 bases between. Germline CDR1 and CDR2: MNHNS and SASEGT. The DNA for the CDR3 is TGTGCCAGCAGTGACAGGGGAAAGGCCGCCCACTACGAGCAGTACTTC. Protein: CASSDRGKAAHYEQYF.

The chain has TRBV19 and TRBJ1-4; D unclear. This CDR3 is built from 15 residues. V was shortened by 10 bases and J by 7 bases, with 22 bases between the two germline ends. The germline gives CDR1 LNHDA, CDR2 SQIVND (reference sequence). The CDR3 region has the DNA TGTGCCACTCAGGAGACGGGTGATGGGAGTGAAAAACTGTTTTTT. Translation gives CATQETGDGSEKLFF.

This clone was detected a few times. J is TRBJ1-6 and V is TRBV5-4; no clear D gene. The germline V gene encodes CDR1 SGHNT and CDR2 YYREEE (reference sequence). V lost 1 base, J lost 8 bases, and 10 bases lay in between. This CDR3 is 14 amino acids long. CDR3 bases: TGTGCCAGCAGCTTGAACAGAATCGATTCACCCCTCCACTTT. Amino acids: CASSLNRIDSPLHF.

As regards this clone: The same CDR3 can be traced to other DNA sequences in this sample. The V and J genes are TRBV18 and TRBJ1-5; 7 positions match TRBD1. CDR1 and CDR2 from the germline V gene are KGHSH and LQKENI. This CDR3 is built from 14 residues. The V gene end was trimmed by 2 bases and the J gene end by 2 bases; junction bases not matched to a gene: 0. As DNA, the CDR3 is TGTGCCAGCTCACCAGGACAGGGCAATCAGCCCCAGCATTTT. This sequence encodes CASSPGQGNQPQHF.

This sequence joins TRBV5-6 and TRBJ1-1, with D possibly TRBD1 on 5 matching bases. The germline CDR1 and CDR2 sequences are SGHDT and YYEEEE. This CDR3 has 16 residues. The ends were cut back, 0 bases at V and 0 bases at J, with 12 bases in the middle. CDR3 region: CASSLEGASVNTEAFF. CDR3 DNA sequence: TGTGCCAGCAGCTTGGAAGGGGCGAGTGTGAACACTGAAGCTTTCTTT.

The rearrangement uses TRBV6-1 and TRBJ1-2; 12 positions agree with TRBD1. This CDR3 is built from 16 residues. V shed 2 bases, J shed 8 bases, and the junction held 9 bases outside the gene matches. Germline V lookup: CDR1 MNHNS, CDR2 SASEGT. The DNA of the CDR3 is TGTGCCAGCAGTGAACGGGGGGACAGGGGGCGTAAGGGCTACACCTTC. This codes for CASSERGDRGRKGYTF.

This clone was observed once. V and J are TRBV6-1 and TRBJ1-1; D is ambiguous. The CDR3 has 15 residues. V dropped 1 base and J dropped 7 bases, with 16 bases sitting between them. Germline lookup yields CDR1 MNHNS and CDR2 SASEGT. The CDR3 nucleotides read TGTGCCAGCAGTGAAGTAGGCCTACGGGGTGGTGAAGCTTTCTTT. Translating gives CASSEVGLRGGEAFF.

The V call is TRBV7-2, the J call TRBJ1-2; 9 bases fit TRBD1. This CDR3 is built from 14 residues. Germline-derived CDR1 and CDR2 are SGHTA and FQGNSA. The junction had 5 bases not matched to a gene; V was cut back by 1 base and J by 8 bases. The CDR3 sequence is CASSLVGQGKGYTF. For the CDR3, the DNA is TGTGCCAGCAGCTTAGTGGGACAGGGAAAAGGCTACACCTTC.

CDR3 protein: CASSPKQGSYEQYV. CDR3 in DNA: TGTGCCAGCAGTCCGAAACAGGGTTCCTACGAGCAGTACGTC. This chain connects TRBV27 to TRBJ2-7; D is perhaps TRBD1 (6 bases). Germline CDR1 is MNHEY and CDR2 is SMNVEV (reference sequence). The CDR3 is 14 amino acids. V lost 5 bases and J 1 base, leaving 12 bases between the germline ends.

The gene calls are TRBV27 and TRBJ1-1; 7 nucleotides match TRBD1. The CDR3 spans 16 residues. The V and J ends lost 5 bases and 1 base, in that order; junction bases with no gene match: 10. Per germline, CDR1 MNHEY and CDR2 SMNVEV (reference sequence). The CDR3 loop is CASSVRQGEANTEAFF. The CDR3 region has the DNA TGTGCCAGCAGTGTCCGCCAGGGGGAGGCGAACACTGAAGCTTTCTTT.

This chain uses TRBV7-8 with TRBJ2-1; D is perhaps TRBD2 (5 bases). V was clipped by 4 bases and J by 1 base, with 8 bases between them. Germline V CDR1 and CDR2: SGHVS, FQNEAQ. The CDR3 is 14 amino acids. The CDR3, as DNA: TGTGCCAGCAGCTCGAGGACTTCCTACAATGAGCAGTTCTTC. Translation gives CASSSRTSYNEQFF.

The chain joins TRBV7-2 to TRBJ1-2; 10 bases agree with TRBD1. CDR3 length: 16 residues. V lost 4 bases to trimming and J lost 2 bases; unmatched junction nucleotides: 7. Germline CDR1 reads SGHTA; CDR2 reads FQGNSA. The CDR3 sequence: CASSSLTGGLNYGYTF. CDR3 DNA sequence: TGTGCCAGCAGCTCCTTGACAGGGGGCTTGAACTATGGCTACACCTTC.

V and J are TRBV9 and TRBJ2-5, with 10 bases lining up with TRBD1. Germline V gene lookup returns CDR1 SGDLS and CDR2 YYNGEE. This CDR3 comprises 15 residues. V shed 0 bases, J shed 3 bases, and the junction held 2 bases outside the gene matches. The CDR3 region is CASSVEGTGEETQYF. Here the CDR3 DNA reads TGTGCCAGCAGCGTAGAAGGGACAGGGGAAGAGACCCAGTACTTC. The whole variable domain, filled in from reference TRBV9 and TRBJ2-5, reads DSGVTQTPKHLITATGQRVTLRCSPRSGDLSVYWYQQSLDQGLQFLIQYYNGEERAKGNILERFSAQQFPDLHSELNLSSLELGDSALYFCASSVEGTGEETQYFGPGTRLLVL.

The genes are TRBV25-1 and TRBJ2-3; TRBD2 matches 12 bases. Germline V gene lookup returns CDR1 MGHDK and CDR2 SYGVNS. The CDR3 loop spans 16 amino acids. V shed 4 bases, J shed 2 bases, and the junction held 4 bases outside the gene matches. The chain's CDR3 is CASSGTSGGYTDTQYF. The CDR3 DNA reads TGTGCCAGCAGTGGTACTAGCGGGGGGTACACAGATACGCAGTATTTT.

The sample holds one count of this clone. The J gene is TRBJ1-5, the V gene TRBV7-8; tentatively, D is TRBD1 (6 bases). V was shortened by 4 bases and J by 3 bases, with 19 bases between the two germline ends. The CDR3 spans 17 residues. Germline V lookup: CDR1 SGHVS, CDR2 FQNEAQ. CDR3 region: CASSYQGPLGFNQPQHF. In nucleotides, the CDR3 is TGTGCCAGCAGCTATCAGGGGCCCCTGGGATTCAATCAGCCCCAGCATTTT.

The gene calls are TRBV2 and TRBJ1-1, with 10 nucleotides matching TRBD1. V dropped 6 bases and J dropped 11; count of bases not matched to a gene: 12. Germline lookup yields CDR1 SNHLY and CDR2 FYNNEI. The CDR3 is 14 amino acids. The CDR3 DNA reads TGTGCCAGCAGGTGGACAGGGGGAGAATCAGCGGCTTTCTTT. Its protein is CASRWTGGESAAFF.

The chain has TRBV6-1 and TRBJ1-2, with D unresolved. This CDR3 has 12 residues. CDR1 and CDR2 from the germline V gene are MNHNS and SASEGT. Trimming took off 0 bases at V and 6 bases at J, with 5 bases between the two ends. CDR3 protein: CASSEAQDGYTF. The CDR3, as DNA: TGTGCCAGCAGTGAAGCCCAGGATGGCTACACCTTC.

The chain links TRBV5-1 to TRBJ2-2; a possible D gene is TRBD2 (5 bases). V was cut by 4 bases and J by 1 base, with 11 bases left in between. CDR1 and CDR2 from the germline V gene are SGHRS and YFSETQ. The CDR3 sequence is 15 residues long. CDR3 sequence: CASSPGLMNTGELFF. The CDR3, as DNA: TGCGCCAGCAGCCCCGGACTGATGAACACCGGGGAGCTGTTTTTT.

V gene TRBV5-1 combines with J gene TRBJ2-1; D possibly corresponds to TRBD2 (5 bases). Per the germline V gene, CDR1 is SGHRS and CDR2 is YFSETQ. The CDR3 consists of 15 residues. V was cut by 0 bases and J by 5 bases, with 12 bases left in between. CDR3 in DNA: TGCGCCAGCAGCTTGGCGAGTCGGCGGGACAATGAGCAGTTCTTC. It specifies CASSLASRRDNEQFF.

This chain uses TRBV6-5 with TRBJ1-1; no reliable D call. The CDR3 contains 13 residues. V shed 2 bases and J shed 3 bases, with 7 bases lying between them. The V gene's germline CDR1 is MNHEY and CDR2 SVGAGI. The CDR3 region is CASSYELDTEAFF. The CDR3 DNA sequence: TGTGCCAGCAGTTACGAGTTAGACACTGAAGCTTTCTTT.

This chain joins TRBV5-1 and TRBJ2-5; 16 nucleotides agree with TRBD2. The closer fit of TRBJ2-7 to the DNA end suggests the J call may be wrong. CDR3 length equals 19 residues. CDR1 and CDR2 (germline): SGHRS, YFSETQ. CDR3 nucleotides: TGCGCCAGCAGCTTGGCCGGGACTAGCGGGAGGGCCCTCTCCTACGAGCAGTACTTC. Encoded protein: CASSLAGTSGRALSYEQYF.

This chain links TRBV2 with TRBJ1-1; TRBD1 might be the D (6 bases). Per germline, CDR1 SNHLY and CDR2 FYNNEI. The CDR3 is 13 amino acids. V gave up 3 bases and J gave up 11 bases, with 16 bases separating them. The CDR3 nucleotides are TGTGCCAGCAGTGATCTCGGACAGTTTATGGCTTTCTTT. This sequence encodes CASSDLGQFMAFF.

This chain links TRBV6-5 with TRBJ1-3, with a tentative D call TRBD1 (5 bases). The CDR3 consists of 13 residues. Trimming stripped 6 bases from V and 8 bases from J, with 14 bases between. The germline CDR1 and CDR2 sequences are MNHEY and SVGAGI. The CDR3 protein is CASSSTGKDTIYF. The DNA of the CDR3 is TGTGCCAGCAGCTCCACAGGAAAGGACACCATATATTTT.